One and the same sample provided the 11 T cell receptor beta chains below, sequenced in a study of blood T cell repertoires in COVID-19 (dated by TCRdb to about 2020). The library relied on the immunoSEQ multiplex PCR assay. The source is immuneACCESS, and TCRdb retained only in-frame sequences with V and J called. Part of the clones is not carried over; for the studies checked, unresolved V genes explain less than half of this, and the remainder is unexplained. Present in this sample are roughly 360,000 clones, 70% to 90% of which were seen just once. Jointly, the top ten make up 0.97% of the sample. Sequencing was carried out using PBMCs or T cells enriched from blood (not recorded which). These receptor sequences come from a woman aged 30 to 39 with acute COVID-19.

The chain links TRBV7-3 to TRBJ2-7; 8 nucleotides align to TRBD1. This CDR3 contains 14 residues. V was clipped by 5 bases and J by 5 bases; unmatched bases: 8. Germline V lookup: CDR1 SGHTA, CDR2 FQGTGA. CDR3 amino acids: CASSASGTGNEQYF. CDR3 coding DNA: TGTGCCAGCAGCGCCTCCGGGACAGGTAACGAGCAGTACTTC.

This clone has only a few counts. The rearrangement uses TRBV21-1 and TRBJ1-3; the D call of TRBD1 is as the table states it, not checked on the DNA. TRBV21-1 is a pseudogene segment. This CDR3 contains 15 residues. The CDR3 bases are TGTGCCAGCAGCATTGACAGGGGAGCCGCTGACACCATATATTTT. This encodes CASSIDRGAADTIYF.

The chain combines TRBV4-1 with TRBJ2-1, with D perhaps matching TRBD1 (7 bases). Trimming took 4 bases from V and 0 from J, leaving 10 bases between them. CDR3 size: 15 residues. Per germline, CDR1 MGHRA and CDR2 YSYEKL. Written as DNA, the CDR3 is TGCGCCAGCAGCCCGGGGGACAGCTCCTACAATGAGCAGTTCTTC. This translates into CASSPGDSSYNEQFF.

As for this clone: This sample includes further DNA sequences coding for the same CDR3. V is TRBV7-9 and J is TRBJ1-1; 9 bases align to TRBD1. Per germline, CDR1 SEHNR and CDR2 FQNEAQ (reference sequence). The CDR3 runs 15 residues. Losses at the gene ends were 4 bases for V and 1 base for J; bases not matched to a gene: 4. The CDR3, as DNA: TGTGCCAGCAGCTCAAGACAGGGGGGGAACACTGAAGCTTTCTTT. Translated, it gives CASSSRQGGNTEAFF.

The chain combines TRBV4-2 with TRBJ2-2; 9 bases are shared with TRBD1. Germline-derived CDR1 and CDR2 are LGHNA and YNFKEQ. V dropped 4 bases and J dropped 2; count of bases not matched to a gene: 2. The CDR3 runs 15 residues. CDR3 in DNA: TGTGCCAGCAGCCTACAGGGGGCAAACACCGGGGAGCTGTTTTTT. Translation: CASSLQGANTGELFF.

This CDR3 reads CASSETWGAGQPQHF. The CDR3 DNA follows: TGTGCCAGCAGTGAGACCTGGGGAGCGGGTCAGCCCCAGCATTTT. The chain uses TRBV2 and TRBJ1-5; no definite D call. The germline V gene encodes CDR1 SNHLY and CDR2 FYNNEI. The CDR3 consists of 15 residues. Between the trimmed V and J ends, which lost 3 bases and 6 bases, there was a span of 15 bases.

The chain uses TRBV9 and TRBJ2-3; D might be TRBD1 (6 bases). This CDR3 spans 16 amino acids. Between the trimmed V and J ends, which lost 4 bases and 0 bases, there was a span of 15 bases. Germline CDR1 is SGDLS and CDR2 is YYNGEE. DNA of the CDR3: TGTGCCAGCAGCCCATTCGACAGGATAAGCACAGATACGCAGTATTTT. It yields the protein CASSPFDRISTDTQYF.

The chain's CDR3 is CSADRFYEQYF. In DNA, the CDR3 is TGCAGTGCCGACAGGTTCTACGAGCAGTACTTC. The V call is TRBV20-1, the J call TRBJ2-7, with D possibly being TRBD1 (6 bases). V lost 6 bases and J lost 3, with 9 bases in between. Germline loops: CDR1 DFQATT, CDR2 SNEGSKA (reference sequence). The CDR3 is 11 residues long.

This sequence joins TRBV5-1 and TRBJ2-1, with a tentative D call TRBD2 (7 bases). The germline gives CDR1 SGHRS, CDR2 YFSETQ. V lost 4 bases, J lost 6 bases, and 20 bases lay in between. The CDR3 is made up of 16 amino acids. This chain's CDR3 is CASSHSRGAGGNEQFF. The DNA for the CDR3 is TGCGCCAGCAGCCATTCCCGGGGGGCAGGTGGCAATGAGCAGTTCTTC.

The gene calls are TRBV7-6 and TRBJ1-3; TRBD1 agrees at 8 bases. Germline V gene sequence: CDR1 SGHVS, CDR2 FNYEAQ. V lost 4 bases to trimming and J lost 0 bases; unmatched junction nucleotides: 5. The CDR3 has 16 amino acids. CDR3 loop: CASSSRDRHSGNTIYF. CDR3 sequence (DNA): TGTGCCAGCAGCTCCAGGGACAGGCACTCTGGAAACACCATATATTTT.

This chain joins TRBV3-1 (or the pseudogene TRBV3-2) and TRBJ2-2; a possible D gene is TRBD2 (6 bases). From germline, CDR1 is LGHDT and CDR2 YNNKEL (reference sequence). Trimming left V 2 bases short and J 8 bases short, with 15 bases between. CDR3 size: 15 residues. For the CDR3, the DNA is TGTGCCAGCAGCCAACCTATGGGCGGGACGGGGGAGCTGTTTTTT. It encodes CASSQPMGGTGELFF.